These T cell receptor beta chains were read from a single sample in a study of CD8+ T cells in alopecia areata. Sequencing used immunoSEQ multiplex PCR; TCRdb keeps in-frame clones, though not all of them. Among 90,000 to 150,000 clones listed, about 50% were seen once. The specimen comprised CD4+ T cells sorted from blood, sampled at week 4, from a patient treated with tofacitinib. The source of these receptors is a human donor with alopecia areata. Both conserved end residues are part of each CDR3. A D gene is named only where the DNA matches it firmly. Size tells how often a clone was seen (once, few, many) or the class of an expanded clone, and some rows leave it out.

CASSLDSGNQPQHF TGCGCCAGCAGCCTTGACAGTGGCAATCAGCCCCAGCATTTT . TRBV5-1 . TRBJ1-5
CSVVFGGRQETQYF TGCAGCGTTGTGTTTGGCGGCAGACAAGAGACCCAGTACTTC . TRBV29-1 few TRBJ2-5
CSVDYSGTDTQYF TGCAGCGTTGACTACTCTGGCACAGATACGCAGTATTTT . TRBV29-1 . TRBJ2-3
CASRPSGANVLTF TGCGCCAGCAGACCCTCTGGGGCCAACGTCCTGACTTTC . TRBV10-1 . TRBJ2-6
CATSGQRRSGGVNEQFF TGTGCCACCAGCGGGCAGCGAAGGAGCGGGGGTGTCAATGAGCAGTTCTTC TRBD2 TRBV15 . TRBJ2-1
CAISEGVTSNTEAFF TGTGCCATCAGTGAGGGGGTCACCTCGAACACTGAAGCTTTCTTT . TRBV10-3 . TRBJ1-1
CASSLSASGTFITYNEQFF TGTGCCAGCAGCTTATCAGCTAGCGGGACCTTCATCACCTACAATGAGCAGTTCTTC TRBD2 TRBV5-4 . TRBJ2-1
CASSAGQADGYTF TGTGCCAGCAGCGCAGGACAGGCCGATGGCTACACCTTC TRBD1 TRBV7-3 . TRBJ1-2
CAISEGRDQPQHF TGTGCCATCAGTGAGGGGAGGGATCAGCCCCAGCATTTT . TRBV10-3 few TRBJ1-5
CASSRPGQPTNEKLFF TGCGCCAGCAGCCGCCCAGGACAGCCAACTAATGAAAAACTGTTTTTT . TRBV4-1 . TRBJ1-4
CSVERAGTGPTGELFF TGCAGCGTTGAAAGGGCCGGGACAGGGCCCACCGGGGAGCTGTTTTTT TRBD1 TRBV29-1 few TRBJ2-2
CASSLSRGPAAEAFF TGTGCCAGCAGCTTAAGTAGAGGCCCAGCGGCGGAAGCTTTCTTT . TRBV7-3 . TRBJ1-1
CASRGGTFGNTIYF TGTGCCAGCAGAGGAGGGACATTCGGAAACACCATATATTTT . TRBV6-1 . TRBJ1-3
CSISTLGGTEAFF TGCAGCATCTCGACGTTGGGGGGCACTGAAGCTTTCTTT . TRBV29-1 few TRBJ1-1
CASSRQGDEQYF TGTGCCAGCAGCCGACAGGGGGACGAGCAGTACTTC TRBD1 TRBV6-1 . TRBJ2-7
CASSHRVYNSPLHF TGTGCCAGCAGCCACAGGGTCTATAATTCACCCCTCCACTTT . TRBV14 . TRBJ1-6
CASSLYSSGTQNEQYF TGTGCCAGCAGCTTATATTCTAGCGGGACCCAAAACGAGCAGTACTTC TRBD2 TRBV7-2 . TRBJ2-7
CASSLEAGSNSPLHF TGCGCCAGCAGCTTGGAGGCAGGGTCTAATTCACCCCTCCACTTT . TRBV5-1 . TRBJ1-6
CASTGTVGTQYF TGTGCCAGCACGGGAACAGTGGGGACCCAGTACTTC . TRBV25-1 few TRBJ2-5
CASSVVPSWETQYF TGTGCCAGCAGCGTAGTCCCTAGTTGGGAGACCCAGTACTTC . TRBV9 . TRBJ2-5
CSVVAGTNYGYTF TGCAGCGTTGTCGCAGGAACTAACTATGGCTACACCTTC . TRBV29-1 . TRBJ1-2
CSAYGRGVAGNTIYF TGCAGCGCCTACGGACGCGGGGTCGCTGGAAACACCATATATTTT . TRBV29-1 few TRBJ1-3
CAWSSINEKLFF TGTGCCTGGAGTAGTATTAATGAAAAACTGTTTTTT . TRBV30 once TRBJ1-4
CASSPQGGSEAFF TGTGCCAGCTCACCCCAGGGTGGGTCTGAAGCTTTCTTT . TRBV18 few TRBJ1-1
CASSYILEQYF TGTGCCAGCAGCTATATACTTGAGCAGTACTTC . TRBV7-2 . TRBJ2-7
CACDGQGRTEAFF TGTGCCTGTGATGGACAGGGAAGAACTGAAGCTTTCTTT TRBD1 TRBV30 . TRBJ1-1
CASSSGTGRHEQFF TGCGCCAGCAGCTCGGGGACAGGGCGACATGAGCAGTTCTTC TRBD1 TRBV5-1 . TRBJ2-1
CSAKGLLQETQYF TGCAGCGCCAAGGGGCTCCTCCAAGAGACCCAGTACTTC . TRBV29-1 few TRBJ2-5
CASSVMTSGGDTQYF TGTGCCAGCAGCGTAATGACTAGCGGGGGAGATACGCAGTATTTT TRBD2 TRBV7-2 few TRBJ2-3
CASILSGLGTDTQYF TGTGCCAGCATATTATCAGGGCTTGGCACAGATACGCAGTATTTT . TRBV6-1 . TRBJ2-3
CASWPSGTGDEKLFF TGTGCCAGCTGGCCTTCCGGGACAGGGGATGAAAAACTGTTTTTT TRBD1 TRBV6-1 . TRBJ1-4
CSAIANTEAFF TGCAGTGCTATTGCAAACACTGAAGCTTTCTTT . TRBV20-1 . TRBJ1-1
CASSLVAEKLFF TGTGCCAGCAGCTTAGTTGCGGAAAAACTGTTTTTT . TRBV7-9 . TRBJ1-4
CATSKGLAGGFTDTQYF TGTGCCACCAGCAAAGGACTAGCGGGGGGGTTCACAGATACGCAGTATTTT TRBD2 TRBV15 . TRBJ2-3
CASHDTNYGYTF TGCGCCAGCCACGACACTAACTATGGCTACACCTTC . TRBV5-1 few TRBJ1-2
CASSVVRGAGANVLTF TGTGCCAGCAGCGTAGTCCGGGGGGCTGGGGCCAACGTCCTGACTTTC TRBD2 TRBV9 . TRBJ2-6
CASSVLPSYNEQFF TGTGCCAGCAGCGTATTACCCTCCTACAATGAGCAGTTCTTC . TRBV9 many TRBJ2-1
CASSRAHRQGNYGYTF TGCGCCAGCAGCCGAGCCCACCGACAGGGGAACTATGGCTACACCTTC TRBD1 TRBV4-1 few TRBJ1-2
CASSFGTDGGTQYF TGTGCCAGCAGTTTCGGGACAGACGGGGGGACCCAGTACTTC . TRBV28 few TRBJ2-5
CASSFRHNTGELFF TGTGCCAGCAGCTTTCGACACAACACCGGGGAGCTGTTTTTT . TRBV7-3 . TRBJ2-2
CASRPTAGGAYEQYF TGTGCCAGCAGACCTACGGCAGGAGGGGCCTACGAGCAGTACTTC . TRBV28 once TRBJ2-7
CAWSVRTPPAEAFF TGTGCCTGGAGTGTACGTACCCCTCCAGCTGAAGCTTTCTTT . TRBV30 few TRBJ1-1
CASGYGLRRTEAFF TGTGCTAGTGGTTACGGACTCCGGAGGACTGAAGCTTTCTTT . TRBV12-5 . TRBJ1-1
CAWSPGSYNEQFF TGTGCCTGGAGTCCGGGGAGCTACAATGAGCAGTTCTTC . TRBV30 . TRBJ2-1
CATSRDKGEKLFF TGTGCCACCAGCAGAGATAAGGGAGAAAAACTGTTTTTT . TRBV15 . TRBJ1-4
CATREFLTDTQYF TGCGCCACCCGGGAGTTTTTGACAGATACGCAGTATTTT . TRBV5-1 . TRBJ2-3
CASSLSAGDTQYF TGTGCCAGCAGCTTATCGGCCGGGGATACGCAGTATTTT . TRBV7-2 . TRBJ2-3
CASSIRAGYDEQFF TGTGCCAGTAGTATACGGGCAGGGTATGATGAGCAGTTCTTC . TRBV19 . TRBJ2-1
CASSFTSPSNQPQHF TGTGCCAGCAGTTTTACGTCACCTAGCAATCAGCCCCAGCATTTT . TRBV27 few TRBJ1-5
CAWSARVNYGYTF TGTGCCTGGAGCGCGAGGGTTAACTATGGCTACACCTTC . TRBV30 few TRBJ1-2